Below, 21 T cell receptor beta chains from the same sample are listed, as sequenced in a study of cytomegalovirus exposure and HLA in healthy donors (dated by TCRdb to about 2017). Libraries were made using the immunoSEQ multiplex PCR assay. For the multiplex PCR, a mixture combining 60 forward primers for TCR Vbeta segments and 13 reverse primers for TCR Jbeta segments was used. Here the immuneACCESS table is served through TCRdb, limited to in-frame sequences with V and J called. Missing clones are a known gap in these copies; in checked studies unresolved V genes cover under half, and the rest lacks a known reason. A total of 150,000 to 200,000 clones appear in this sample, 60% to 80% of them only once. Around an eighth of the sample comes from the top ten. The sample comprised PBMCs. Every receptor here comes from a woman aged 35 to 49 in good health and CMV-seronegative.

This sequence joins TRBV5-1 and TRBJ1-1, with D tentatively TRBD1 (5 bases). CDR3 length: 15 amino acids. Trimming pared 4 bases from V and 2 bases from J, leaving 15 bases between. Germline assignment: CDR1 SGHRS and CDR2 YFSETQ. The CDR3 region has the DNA TGCGCCAGCAGCCCCCTCCAGGGAGGTAACACTGAAGCTTTCTTT. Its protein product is CASSPLQGGNTEAFF.

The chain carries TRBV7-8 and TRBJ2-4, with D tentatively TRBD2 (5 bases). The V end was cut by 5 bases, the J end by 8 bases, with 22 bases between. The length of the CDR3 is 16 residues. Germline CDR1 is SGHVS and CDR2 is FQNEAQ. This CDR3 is CASSAQWASRGHIQYF. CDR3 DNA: TGTGCCAGCAGCGCACAATGGGCCAGCCGGGGTCACATTCAGTACTTC.

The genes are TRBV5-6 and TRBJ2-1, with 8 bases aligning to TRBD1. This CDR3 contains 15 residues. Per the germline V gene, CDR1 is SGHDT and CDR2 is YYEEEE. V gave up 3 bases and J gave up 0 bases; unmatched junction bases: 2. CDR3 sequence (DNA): TGTGCCAGCAGCTGGGACAGGCGCTCCTACAATGAGCAGTTCTTC. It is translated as CASSWDRRSYNEQFF.

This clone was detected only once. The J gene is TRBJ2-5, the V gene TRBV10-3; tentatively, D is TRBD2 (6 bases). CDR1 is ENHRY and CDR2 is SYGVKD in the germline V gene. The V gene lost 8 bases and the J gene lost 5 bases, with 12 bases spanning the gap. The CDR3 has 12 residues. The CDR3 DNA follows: TGTGCCATCGGGGGGAAGAGGGAGACCCAGTACTTC. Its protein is CAIGGKRETQYF.

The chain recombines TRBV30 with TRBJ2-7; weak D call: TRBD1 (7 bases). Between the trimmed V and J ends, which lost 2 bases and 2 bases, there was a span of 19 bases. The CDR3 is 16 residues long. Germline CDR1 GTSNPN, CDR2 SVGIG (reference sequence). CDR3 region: CAWSPRQGRRAYEQYF. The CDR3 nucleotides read TGTGCCTGGAGTCCGCGACAGGGCCGGAGGGCCTACGAGCAGTACTTC.

The CDR3 loop is CASSFGGQGTDTQYF. CDR3 nucleotide sequence: TGTGCCAGCAGTTTTGGAGGACAGGGCACAGATACGCAGTATTTT. V gene TRBV28 combines with J gene TRBJ2-3, with 7 positions matching TRBD1. V lost 3 bases, J lost 1 base, and 4 bases stayed unmatched. The CDR3 loop spans 15 amino acids. CDR1 and CDR2 (germline): MDHEN, SYDVKM.

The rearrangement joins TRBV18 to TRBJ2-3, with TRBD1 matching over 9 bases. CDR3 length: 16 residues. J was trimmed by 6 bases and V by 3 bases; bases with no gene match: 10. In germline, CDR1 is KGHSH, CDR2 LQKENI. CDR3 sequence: CASSPFTGGASDTQYF. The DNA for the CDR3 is TGTGCCAGCTCACCGTTCACAGGGGGCGCATCCGATACGCAGTATTTT.

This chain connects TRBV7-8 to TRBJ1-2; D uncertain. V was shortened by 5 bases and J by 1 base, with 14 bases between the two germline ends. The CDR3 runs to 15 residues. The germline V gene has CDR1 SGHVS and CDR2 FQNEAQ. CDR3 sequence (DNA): TGTGCCAGCAGCCGAGACACTTCGCTTAACTATGGCTACACCTTC. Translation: CASSRDTSLNYGYTF.

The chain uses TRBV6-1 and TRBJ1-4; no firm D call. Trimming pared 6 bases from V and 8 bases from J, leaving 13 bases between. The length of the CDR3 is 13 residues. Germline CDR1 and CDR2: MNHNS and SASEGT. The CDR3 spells CASRADGVEKLFF. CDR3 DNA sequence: TGTGCCAGCAGGGCGGACGGGGTGGAAAAACTGTTTTTT.

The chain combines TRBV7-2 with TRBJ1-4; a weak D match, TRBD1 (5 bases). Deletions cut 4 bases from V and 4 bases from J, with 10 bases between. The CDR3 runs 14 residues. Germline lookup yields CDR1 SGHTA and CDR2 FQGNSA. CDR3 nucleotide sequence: TGTGCCAGCAGCTCAGGGTGGTTTAATGAAAAACTGTTTTTT. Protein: CASSSGWFNEKLFF.

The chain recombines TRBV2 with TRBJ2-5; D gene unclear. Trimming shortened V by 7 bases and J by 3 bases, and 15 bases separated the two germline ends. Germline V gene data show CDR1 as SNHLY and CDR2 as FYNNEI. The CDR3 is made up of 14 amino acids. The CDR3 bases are TGTGCCAGCACGCGAACTCCTGTCAAAGAGACCCAGTACTTC. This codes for CASTRTPVKETQYF.

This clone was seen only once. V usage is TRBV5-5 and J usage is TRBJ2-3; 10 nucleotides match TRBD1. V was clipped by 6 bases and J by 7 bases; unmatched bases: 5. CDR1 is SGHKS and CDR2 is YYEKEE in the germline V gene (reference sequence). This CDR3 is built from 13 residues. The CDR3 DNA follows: TGTGCCAGCACTACGACAGGGGGCCATACGCAGTATTTT. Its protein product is CASTTTGGHTQYF.

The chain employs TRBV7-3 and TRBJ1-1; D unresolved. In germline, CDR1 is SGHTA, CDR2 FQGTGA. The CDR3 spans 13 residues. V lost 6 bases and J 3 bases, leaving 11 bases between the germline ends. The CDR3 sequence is CASSSRFDTEAFF. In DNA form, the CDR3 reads TGTGCCAGCAGTTCCCGGTTTGACACTGAAGCTTTCTTT.

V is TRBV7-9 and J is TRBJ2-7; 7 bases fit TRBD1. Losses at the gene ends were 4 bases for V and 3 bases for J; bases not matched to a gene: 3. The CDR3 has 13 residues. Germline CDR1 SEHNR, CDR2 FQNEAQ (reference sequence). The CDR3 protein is CASSWTGFYEQYF. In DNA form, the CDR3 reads TGTGCCAGCAGCTGGACAGGTTTCTACGAGCAGTACTTC. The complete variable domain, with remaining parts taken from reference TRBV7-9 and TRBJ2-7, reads DTGVSQNPRHKITKRGQNVTFRCDPISEHNRLYWYRQTLGQGPEFLTYFQNEAQLEKSRLLSDRFSAERPKGSFSTLEIQRTEQGDSAMYLCASSWTGFYEQYFGPGTRLTVT.

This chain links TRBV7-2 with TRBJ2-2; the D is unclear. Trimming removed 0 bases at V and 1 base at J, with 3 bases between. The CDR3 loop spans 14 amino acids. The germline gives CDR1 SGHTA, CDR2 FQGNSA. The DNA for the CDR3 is TGTGCCAGCAGCTTAGCTAGGAACACCGGGGAGCTGTTTTTT. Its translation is CASSLARNTGELFF. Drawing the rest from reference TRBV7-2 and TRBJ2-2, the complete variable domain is GAGVSQSPSNKVTEKGKDVELRCDPISGHTALYWYRQSLGQGLEFLIYFQGNSAPDKSGLPSDRFSAERTGGSVSTLTIQRTQQEDSAVYLCASSLARNTGELFFGEGSRLTVL.

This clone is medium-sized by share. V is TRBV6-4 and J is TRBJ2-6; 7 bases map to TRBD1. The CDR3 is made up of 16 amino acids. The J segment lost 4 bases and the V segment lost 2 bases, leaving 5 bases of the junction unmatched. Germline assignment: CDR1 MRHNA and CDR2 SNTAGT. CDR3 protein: CASSDGTGDGANVLTF. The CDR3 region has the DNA TGTGCCAGCAGTGACGGCACAGGGGACGGGGCCAACGTCCTGACTTTC.

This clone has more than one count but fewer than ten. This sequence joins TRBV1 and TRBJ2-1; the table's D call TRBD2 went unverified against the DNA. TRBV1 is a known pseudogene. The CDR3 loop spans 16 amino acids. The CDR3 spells CTSSQASGGEKNEQFF. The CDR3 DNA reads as TGCACCAGCAGCCAGGCTAGCGGGGGGGAGAAGAATGAGCAGTTCTTC.

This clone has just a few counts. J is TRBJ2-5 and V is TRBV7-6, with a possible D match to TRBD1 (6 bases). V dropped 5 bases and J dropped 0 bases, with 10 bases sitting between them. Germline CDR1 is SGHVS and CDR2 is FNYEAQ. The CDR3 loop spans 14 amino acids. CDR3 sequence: CASSETGYQETQYF. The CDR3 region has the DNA TGTGCCAGCAGCGAAACAGGGTACCAAGAGACCCAGTACTTC.

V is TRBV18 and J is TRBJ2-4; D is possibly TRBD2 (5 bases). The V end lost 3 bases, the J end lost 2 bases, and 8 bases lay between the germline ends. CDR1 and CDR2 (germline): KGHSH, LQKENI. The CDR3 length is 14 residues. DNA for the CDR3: TGTGCCAGCTCACCGCCCGGGACCAAAAACATTCAGTACTTC. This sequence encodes CASSPPGTKNIQYF. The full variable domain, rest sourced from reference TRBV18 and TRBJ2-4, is NAGVMQNPRHLVRRRGQEARLRCSPMKGHSHVYWYRQLPEEGLKFMVYLQKENIIDESGMPKERFSAEFPKEGPSILRIQQVVRGDSAAYFCASSPPGTKNIQYFGAGTRLSVL.

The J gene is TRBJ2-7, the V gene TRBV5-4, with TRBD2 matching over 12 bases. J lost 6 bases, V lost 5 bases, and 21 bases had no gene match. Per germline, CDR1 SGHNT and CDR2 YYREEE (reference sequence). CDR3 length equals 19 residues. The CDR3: CASSSQGLSSGRGVSEQYF. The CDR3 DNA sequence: TGTGCCAGCAGTTCACAAGGACTATCTAGCGGGAGGGGGGTGAGCGAGCAGTACTTC. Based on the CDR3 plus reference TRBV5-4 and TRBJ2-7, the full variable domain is ETGVTQSPTHLIKTRGQQVTLRCSSQSGHNTVSWYQQALGQGPQFIFQYYREEENGRGNFPPRFSGLQFPNYSSELNVNALELDDSALYLCASSSQGLSSGRGVSEQYFGPGTRLTVT.

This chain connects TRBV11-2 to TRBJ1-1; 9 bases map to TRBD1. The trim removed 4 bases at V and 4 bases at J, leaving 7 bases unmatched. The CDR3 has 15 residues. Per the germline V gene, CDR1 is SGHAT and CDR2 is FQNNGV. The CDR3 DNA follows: TGTGCCAGCAGCTCGGGACAGGGATGGGCCACTGAAGCTTTCTTT. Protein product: CASSSGQGWATEAFF.